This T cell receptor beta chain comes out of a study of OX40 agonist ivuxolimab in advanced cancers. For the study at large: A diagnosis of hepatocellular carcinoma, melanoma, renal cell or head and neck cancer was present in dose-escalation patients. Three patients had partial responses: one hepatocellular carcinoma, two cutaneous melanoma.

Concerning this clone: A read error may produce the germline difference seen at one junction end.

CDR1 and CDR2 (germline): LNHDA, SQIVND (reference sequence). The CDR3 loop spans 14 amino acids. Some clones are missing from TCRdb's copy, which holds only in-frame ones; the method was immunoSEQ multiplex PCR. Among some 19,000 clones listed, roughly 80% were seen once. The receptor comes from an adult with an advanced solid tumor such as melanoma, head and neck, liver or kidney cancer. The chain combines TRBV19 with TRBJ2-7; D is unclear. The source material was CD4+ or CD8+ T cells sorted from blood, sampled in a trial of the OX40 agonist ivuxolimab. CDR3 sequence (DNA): TGTGCCAGTAGTTGGTCAGACTCCTTTTACGAGCAGTGCTTC. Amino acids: CASSWSDSFYEQCF.